Shown below are 30 T cell receptor beta chains from a single sample sequenced in a study of T cell responses to AZD1222 COVID-19 vaccine. The data were produced by immunoSEQ multiplex PCR, yet TCRdb's version contains in-frame clones alone and is incomplete. The sample carries under 150,000 clones, 90% recorded once. The sample in question was peripheral blood, obtained on day 0 of AZD1222 vaccination. These receptors were obtained from an adult in good health.

The chain carries TRBV9 and TRBJ1-1; D unclear. CDR1 and CDR2 (germline): SGDLS, YYNGEE. The CDR3 is 13 residues long. Trimming cost V 0 bases and J 4 bases, with 7 bases left between them. CDR3 DNA sequence: TGTGCCAGCAGCGTAGAGTGGAGCACTGAAGCTTTCTTT. As protein: CASSVEWSTEAFF. Drawing the rest from reference TRBV9 and TRBJ1-1, the complete variable domain is DSGVTQTPKHLITATGQRVTLRCSPRSGDLSVYWYQQSLDQGLQFLIQYYNGEERAKGNILERFSAQQFPDLHSELNLSSLELGDSALYFCASSVEWSTEAFFGQGTRLTVV.

The chain links TRBV5-4 to TRBJ1-4, with D possibly TRBD1 on 6 matching bases. The CDR3 is 15 residues long. The germline V and J ends were trimmed by 4 bases and 6 bases, with 16 bases remaining between them. CDR1 SGHNT and CDR2 YYREEE come from the germline V gene (reference sequence). This CDR3 reads CASSPGNRVDEKLFF. CDR3 DNA sequence: TGTGCCAGCAGCCCGGGGAACAGGGTGGATGAAAAACTGTTTTTT.

The V call is TRBV7-9, the J call TRBJ2-5, with D perhaps TRBD1 or TRBD2 (6 bases each). V was cut by 5 bases and J by 2 bases, with 12 bases left in between. Germline CDR1 is SEHNR and CDR2 is FQNEAQ (reference sequence). This CDR3 spans 14 amino acids. The CDR3 DNA follows: TGTGCCAGCAGCGGAGGGACATATCAAGAGACCCAGTACTTC. It translates to CASSGGTYQETQYF. The full variable domain, completed using reference TRBV7-9 and TRBJ2-5, is DTGVSQNPRHKITKRGQNVTFRCDPISEHNRLYWYRQTLGQGPEFLTYFQNEAQLEKSRLLSDRFSAERPKGSFSTLEIQRTEQGDSAMYLCASSGGTYQETQYFGPGTRLLVL.

This chain links TRBV29-1 with TRBJ1-5; perhaps TRBD1 as D (6 bases). This CDR3 contains 14 residues. CDR1 SQVTM and CDR2 ANQGSEA come from the germline V gene. Trimming removed 4 bases at V and 2 bases at J, with 12 bases between. CDR3 in amino acids: CSVGGGDGNQPQHF. As DNA, the CDR3 is TGCAGCGTTGGAGGGGGGGACGGCAATCAGCCCCAGCATTTT.

The gene calls are TRBV27 and TRBJ1-2; 11 nucleotides match TRBD1. V lost 4 bases, J lost 4 bases, and 5 bases stayed unmatched. This CDR3 contains 15 residues. Germline CDR1 MNHEY, CDR2 SMNVEV (reference sequence). The CDR3 DNA reads as TGTGCCAGCAGTTCCGAGGGACAGGGGGTCTATGGCTACACCTTC. This sequence encodes CASSSEGQGVYGYTF.

The rearrangement links TRBV27 to TRBJ1-4; D is unresolved. Trimming left V 5 bases short and J 6 bases short, with 10 bases between. CDR1 is MNHEY, CDR2 SMNVEV, per germline (reference sequence). The length of the CDR3 is 13 residues. The CDR3 DNA is TGTGCCAGCAGTAGACGGAGGTATGAAAAACTGTTTTTT. Protein sequence: CASSRRRYEKLFF. Full variable domain (rest looked up from reference TRBV27 and TRBJ1-4): EAQVTQNPRYLITVTGKKLTVTCSQNMNHEYMSWYRQDPGLGLRQIYYSMNVEVTDKGDVPEGYKVSRKEKRNFPLILESPSPNQTSLYFCASSRRRYEKLFFGSGTQLSVL.

The rearrangement uses TRBV29-1 and TRBJ2-1; D is unresolved. In germline, CDR1 is SQVTM, CDR2 ANQGSEA. This CDR3 comprises 13 residues. The ends were cut back, 7 bases at V and 6 bases at J, with 16 bases in the middle. CDR3 coding DNA: TGCAGCGCGACCCGACTGGGTGGCAATGAGCAGTTCTTC. Amino acid sequence: CSATRLGGNEQFF.

V gene TRBV9 combines with J gene TRBJ2-3; no definite D call. Looked up from germline, CDR1 is SGDLS and CDR2 is YYNGEE. The length of the CDR3 is 16 residues. Trimming pared 4 bases from V and 6 bases from J, leaving 21 bases between. DNA of the CDR3: TGTGCCAGCAGCCCCCCCCGGTCCTCGCAGACTGATACGCAGTATTTT. Translation: CASSPPRSSQTDTQYF.

V and J are TRBV4-3 and TRBJ1-3; D is ambiguous. Trimming removed 0 bases at V and 4 bases at J, with 13 bases between. CDR3 length: 16 amino acids. Germline-derived CDR1 and CDR2 are LGHNA and YSLEER. CDR3 loop: CASSQEAGPGGNTIYF. Here the CDR3 DNA reads TGCGCCAGCAGCCAAGAAGCAGGCCCGGGCGGAAACACCATATATTTT.

The table lists this clone with a count of one. The J gene is TRBJ1-5, the V gene TRBV7-2; D is unclear. V shed 3 bases and J shed 3 bases, with 6 bases lying between them. This CDR3 has 13 residues. CDR1 is SGHTA, CDR2 FQGNSA, per germline. The CDR3 DNA reads TGTGCCAGCAGCTTGGCCCTCAATCAGCCCCAGCATTTT. It specifies CASSLALNQPQHF.

In DNA form, the CDR3 reads TGTGCCAGCAGGCCGGGACAAAATAATCAGCCCCAGCATTTT. Amino acids: CASRPGQNNQPQHF. This chain joins TRBV6-5 and TRBJ1-5; TRBD1 might be the D (6 bases). Germline V lookup: CDR1 MNHEY, CDR2 SVGAGI. The germline V and J ends were trimmed by 6 bases and 4 bases, with 13 bases remaining between them. The CDR3 runs to 14 residues.

The chain has TRBV29-1 and TRBJ1-1; 7 bases align to TRBD1. Germline V gene data show CDR1 as SQVTM and CDR2 as ANQGSEA. CDR3 length: 13 residues. The V segment lost 6 bases and the J segment 4 bases; nucleotides outside the gene matches: 8. The CDR3 coding sequence is TGCAGCGTGCGGACAGGAGGGCGCACTGAAGCTTTCTTT. Translation: CSVRTGGRTEAFF.

The chain is built from TRBV29-1 and TRBJ1-1; D gene unclear. Trimming took 1 base from V and 3 from J, leaving 12 bases between them. CDR3 length: 14 amino acids. Germline V gene data show CDR1 as SQVTM and CDR2 as ANQGSEA. The CDR3 bases are TGCAGCGTTGAAGGGGGAAGGGCGGACACTGAAGCTTTCTTT. It is translated as CSVEGGRADTEAFF. Based on the CDR3 plus reference TRBV29-1 and TRBJ1-1, the full variable domain is SAVISQKPSRDICQRGTSLTIQCQVDSQVTMMFWYRQQPGQSLTLIATANQGSEATYESGFVIDKFPISRPNLTFSTLTVSNMSPEDSSIYLCSVEGGRADTEAFFGQGTRLTVV.

This chain joins TRBV13 and TRBJ1-1; D might be TRBD1 (5 bases). The CDR3 has 15 residues. V dropped 4 bases and J dropped 4 bases, with 16 bases sitting between them. Germline CDR1 and CDR2: PRHDT and FYEKMQ (reference sequence). The CDR3 bases are TGTGCCAGCAGCTCCCAGAGGGACCACGGCACTGAAGCTTTCTTT. Protein: CASSSQRDHGTEAFF.

This rearrangement joins TRBV7-2 to TRBJ1-1, with a tentative D call TRBD1 (5 bases). Germline V gene sequence: CDR1 SGHTA, CDR2 FQGNSA. The V and J ends lost 4 bases and 2 bases respectively, with 14 bases between them. The CDR3 has 15 amino acids. CDR3 loop: CASSSQGLANTEAFF. The DNA of the CDR3 is TGTGCCAGCAGCTCCCAGGGACTCGCCAACACTGAAGCTTTCTTT.

The chain employs TRBV4-1 and TRBJ2-7, with D possibly TRBD2 on 5 matching bases. Germline loops: CDR1 MGHRA, CDR2 YSYEKL. The V gene lost 1 base and the J gene lost 0 bases, with 10 bases spanning the gap. The CDR3 runs 15 residues. CDR3 residues: CASSQGTLSSYEQYF. The CDR3 bases are TGCGCCAGCAGCCAAGGGACTTTGAGCTCCTACGAGCAGTACTTC.

This sequence joins TRBV23-1 and TRBJ2-3, with TRBD2 as a possible D gene (6 bases). TRBV23-1 is an open reading frame, and its role is uncertain. Trimming took off 1 base at V and 6 bases at J, with 20 bases between the two ends. The CDR3 contains 17 residues. The CDR3 region is CASSQWGASAGRDTQYF. The CDR3, as DNA: TGCGCCAGCAGTCAATGGGGCGCTAGCGCGGGCCGGGATACGCAGTATTTT.

This clone was picked up one time. J is TRBJ1-3 and V is TRBV7-9; D gene unclear. Germline assignment: CDR1 SEHNR and CDR2 FQNEAQ (reference sequence). Trimming took 5 bases from V and 7 from J, leaving 9 bases between them. This CDR3 comprises 12 residues. The CDR3 here is CASSLIVNTIYF. The CDR3 nucleotides are TGTGCCAGCAGCCTTATTGTCAACACCATATATTTT.

The chain employs TRBV7-8 and TRBJ2-2, with TRBD2 as a possible D gene (5 bases). Germline CDR1 is SGHVS and CDR2 is FQNEAQ. The CDR3 spans 17 residues. V lost 5 bases, J lost 2 bases, and 18 bases lay in between. The CDR3 loop is CASSATPWRANTGELFF. The CDR3 DNA follows: TGTGCCAGCAGCGCTACCCCCTGGCGGGCAAACACCGGGGAGCTGTTTTTT.

The chain has TRBV19 and TRBJ2-7; TRBD1 aligns across 9 bases. With V trimmed by 5 bases and J by 2 bases, 7 bases remained unmatched. Germline-derived CDR1 and CDR2 are LNHDA and SQIVND (reference sequence). The CDR3 loop spans 15 amino acids. The CDR3 bases are TGTGCCAGTAGTCGACCGGGACAGGGTACCTACGAGCAGTACTTC. Its protein product is CASSRPGQGTYEQYF.

The chain carries TRBV29-1 and TRBJ1-1; the D gene is possibly TRBD1 (5 bases). CDR1 and CDR2 (germline): SQVTM, ANQGSEA. This CDR3 is 14 amino acids long. V was shortened by 1 base and J by 1 base, with 10 bases between the two germline ends. The CDR3 bases are TGCAGCGTTGAAGGGCTCAGGGAGAACACTGAAGCTTTCTTT. It yields the protein CSVEGLRENTEAFF.

This clone was seen a few times. The V and J genes are TRBV30 and TRBJ2-7, with 7 bases fitting TRBD2. CDR3 length: 12 amino acids. V was pared by 5 bases and J by 4 bases, with 5 bases of the junction left unmatched. Germline V lookup: CDR1 GTSNPN, CDR2 SVGIG (reference sequence). In DNA form, the CDR3 reads TGTGCCTGGGGACTAGGCTTGTACGAGCAGTACTTC. Encoded protein: CAWGLGLYEQYF.

This sequence joins TRBV7-9 and TRBJ1-5, with unresolved D. Germline loops: CDR1 SEHNR, CDR2 FQNEAQ (reference sequence). The CDR3 covers 12 residues. Trimming left V 1 base short and J 7 bases short, with 5 bases between. This CDR3 is CASSLGGQPQHF. CDR3 DNA: TGTGCCAGCAGCTTAGGCGGACAGCCCCAGCATTTT.

The chain recombines TRBV6-2 or TRBV6-3 with TRBJ1-5, with D possibly TRBD1 on 5 matching bases. The length of the CDR3 is 14 residues. V lost 2 bases, J lost 4 bases, and 9 bases lay in between. Looked up from germline, CDR1 is MNHEY and CDR2 is SVGEGT. The CDR3 region is CASSYVGPNQPQHF. DNA for the CDR3: TGTGCCAGCAGTTACGTGGGGCCTAATCAGCCCCAGCATTTT.

The chain employs TRBV9 and TRBJ2-7, with D possibly being TRBD1 (6 bases). V shed 4 bases and J shed 7 bases, with 18 bases lying between them. Germline-derived CDR1 and CDR2 are SGDLS and YYNGEE. CDR3 length equals 14 residues. The CDR3 DNA sequence: TGTGCCAGCAGCCCACAGGGTGCACCGGGGGAGCAGTACTTC. Encoded protein: CASSPQGAPGEQYF. The variable domain in full, with the rest retrieved from reference TRBV9 and TRBJ2-7, is DSGVTQTPKHLITATGQRVTLRCSPRSGDLSVYWYQQSLDQGLQFLIQYYNGEERAKGNILERFSAQQFPDLHSELNLSSLELGDSALYFCASSPQGAPGEQYFGPGTRLTVT.

The CDR3 is CAWSVKIDQPQHF. CDR3 coding DNA: TGTGCCTGGAGTGTAAAGATTGATCAGCCCCAGCATTTT. The chain carries TRBV30 and TRBJ1-5, with no clear D. Between the trimmed V and J ends, which lost 0 bases and 5 bases, there was a span of 8 bases. The CDR3 is made up of 13 amino acids. Germline CDR1 and CDR2: GTSNPN and SVGIG (reference sequence).

This clone was observed a single time. The rearrangement joins TRBV11-2 to TRBJ2-2; TRBD1 might be the D (5 bases). Trimming left V 1 base short and J 0 bases short, with 15 bases between. The CDR3 runs 18 residues. Per the germline V gene, CDR1 is SGHAT and CDR2 is FQNNGV. CDR3 DNA sequence: TGTGCCAGCAGCTTAGTCCCGGTAGGGGCACCGAACACCGGGGAGCTGTTTTTT. This encodes CASSLVPVGAPNTGELFF.

The chain recombines TRBV5-1 with TRBJ2-7; 7 nucleotides agree with TRBD2. The CDR3 consists of 14 residues. The V gene end was trimmed by 3 bases and the J gene end by 5 bases; junction bases not matched to a gene: 8. Germline assignment: CDR1 SGHRS and CDR2 YFSETQ. CDR3 region: CASSSQTSNDEQYF. The CDR3 nucleotides are TGCGCCAGCAGCTCCCAGACTAGCAACGACGAGCAGTACTTC.

The rearrangement joins TRBV5-1 to TRBJ1-1; a possible D gene is TRBD1 (6 bases). The V gene's germline CDR1 is SGHRS and CDR2 YFSETQ. This CDR3 comprises 13 residues. Trimming took 7 bases from V and 1 from J, leaving 11 bases between them. CDR3 amino acids: CASQQGENTEAFF. The DNA of the CDR3 is TGCGCCAGCCAACAGGGAGAGAACACTGAAGCTTTCTTT.

The rearrangement joins TRBV7-3 to TRBJ2-1; a possible D gene is TRBD2 (6 bases). This CDR3 has 14 amino acids. V was clipped by 2 bases and J by 9 bases, with 14 bases between them. CDR1 SGHTA and CDR2 FQGTGA come from the germline V gene. The CDR3 DNA is TGTGCCAGCAGCTTAGGGGGGAGGAATATTGAGCAGTTCTTC. Its translation: CASSLGGRNIEQFF. Combining the CDR3 with reference TRBV7-3 and TRBJ2-1 gives the whole variable domain GAGVSQTPSNKVTEKGKYVELRCDPISGHTALYWYRQSLGQGPEFLIYFQGTGAADDSGLPNDRFFAVRPEGSVSTLKIQRTERGDSAVYLCASSLGGRNIEQFFGPGTRLTVL.